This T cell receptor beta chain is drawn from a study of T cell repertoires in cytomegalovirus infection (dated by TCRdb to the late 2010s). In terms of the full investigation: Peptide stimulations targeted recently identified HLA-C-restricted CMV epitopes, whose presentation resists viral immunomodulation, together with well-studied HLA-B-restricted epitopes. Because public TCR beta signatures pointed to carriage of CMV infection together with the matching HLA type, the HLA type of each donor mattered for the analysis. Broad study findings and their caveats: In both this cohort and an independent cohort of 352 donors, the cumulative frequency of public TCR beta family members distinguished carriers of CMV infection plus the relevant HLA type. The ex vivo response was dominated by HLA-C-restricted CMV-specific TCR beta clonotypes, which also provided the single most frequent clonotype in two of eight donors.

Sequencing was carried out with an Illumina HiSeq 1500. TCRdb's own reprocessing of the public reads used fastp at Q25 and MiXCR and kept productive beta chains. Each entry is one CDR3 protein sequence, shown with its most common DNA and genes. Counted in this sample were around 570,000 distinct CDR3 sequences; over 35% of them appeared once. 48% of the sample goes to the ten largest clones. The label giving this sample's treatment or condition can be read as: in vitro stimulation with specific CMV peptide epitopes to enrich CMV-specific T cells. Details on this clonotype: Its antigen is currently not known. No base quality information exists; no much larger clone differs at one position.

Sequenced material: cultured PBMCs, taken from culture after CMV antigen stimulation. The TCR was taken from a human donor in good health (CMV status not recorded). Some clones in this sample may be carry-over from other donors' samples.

Here is the DNA: TGCGCCAGCAGCCCCGGGACTAGGTCAGATACGCAGTATTTT. It translates to CASSPGTRSDTQYF. This chain is built from TRBV5-1 and TRBJ2-3, with 8 middle bases fitting TRBD2. CDR1 and CDR2 are drawn from the germline V gene: SGHRS, YFSETQ. CDR3 length: 14 amino acids, cysteine to phenylalanine. The DNA shown is the 42-base CDR3, in frame from base 1. Compared with germline, V lacks 4 bases and J lacks 4 bases; bases without a gene match: 5.